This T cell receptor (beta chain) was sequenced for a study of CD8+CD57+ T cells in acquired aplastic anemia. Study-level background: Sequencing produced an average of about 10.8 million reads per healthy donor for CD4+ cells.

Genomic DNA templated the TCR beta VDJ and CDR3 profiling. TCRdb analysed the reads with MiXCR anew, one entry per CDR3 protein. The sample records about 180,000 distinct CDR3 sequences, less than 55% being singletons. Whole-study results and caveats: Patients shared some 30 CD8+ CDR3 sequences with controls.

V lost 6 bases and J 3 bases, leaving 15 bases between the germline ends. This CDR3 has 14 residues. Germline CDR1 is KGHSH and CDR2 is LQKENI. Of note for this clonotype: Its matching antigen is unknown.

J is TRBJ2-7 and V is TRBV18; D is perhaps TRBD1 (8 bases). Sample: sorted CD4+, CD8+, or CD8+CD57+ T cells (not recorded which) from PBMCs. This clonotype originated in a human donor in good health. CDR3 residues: CASSQQGDYYEQYF. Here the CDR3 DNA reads TGTGCCAGCTCTCAACAGGGGGACTACTACGAGCAGTACTTC.